The sequence of this T cell receptor (beta chain) was determined in a study of blood T cells in healthy people across ages. Study outcomes and limitations: Observed TCR beta diversity showed a strong correlation with the percentage of naive T cells as measured by flow cytometry. Calculation of diversity from one million T cells yielded estimates considered to be underestimates.

In terms of origin and age, donors were healthy Caucasian individuals from Russia aged 6 to 90. A second PCR, run for about 7 to 11 cycles, used a sample-barcoded 5' primer plus a J-beta primer mix. TCRdb re-analysed the 5' RACE reads in MiXCR, keeping a single row per CDR3 protein. In the table there are approximately 810,000 distinct CDR3 sequences, about 34% of which are singletons. V was pared by 2 bases and J by 2 bases, with 12 bases of the junction left unmatched. In germline, CDR1 is MNHEY, CDR2 SVGEGT. There are 17 residues in the CDR3. Turning to this clonotype: No antigen is known for it.

The clonotype originates from a man aged 18 to 35 in good health. The V call is TRBV6-2 or TRBV6-3, the J call TRBJ2-7, with TRBD1 identical over 7 bases. Sample: blood. CDR3 sequence: CASSYGTEGRRTYEQYF. The CDR3 DNA reads as TGTGCCAGCAGTTACGGGACAGAGGGTCGTCGAACCTACGAGCAGTACTTC.